Following are 5 T cell receptor beta chains from one sample sequenced in a study of post-analysis software for immune sequencing data. Study-wide results and caveats: Among roughly five TRBV segments more frequent in patients than controls were TRBV5-6, TRBV5-1 and TRBV20-1.

What these receptors recognize is not known. TCR beta libraries were prepared from cDNA with unique molecular identifiers. One entry per CDR3 protein, called by TCRdb with MiXCR from the PCR reads. The top ten hold approximately 4.5% of the sample, which has 650,000 to 850,000 distinct CDR3 sequences, around 53% seen once. The sample comprised blood. The receptor source for this set is a girl aged 10-17 years with multiple sclerosis.

The V gene is TRBV5-1, the J gene TRBJ2-1; D may be TRBD1 (6 bases). V shed 0 bases and J shed 3 bases, with 13 bases lying between them. The CDR3 is made up of 16 amino acids. Germline CDR1 and CDR2: SGHRS and YFSETQ. DNA of the CDR3: TGCGCCAGCAGCTTGGCCGCAGGGGCCCTCTACAATGAGCAGTTCTTC. Translation gives CASSLAAGALYNEQFF.

This clonotype has at least ten counts. V and J are TRBV12-3 or TRBV12-4 and TRBJ2-5; TRBD2 might be the D (5 bases). Trimming removed 5 bases at V and 7 bases at J, with 8 bases between. CDR3 length: 11 residues. CDR3 sequence: CASSPGGTQYF. CDR3 nucleotide sequence: TGTGCCAGCAGTCCTGGAGGGACCCAGTACTTC.

This clonotype was observed a few times. At one end the junction does not follow the germline gene, possibly because of a read error. The J gene is TRBJ2-1, the V gene TRBV20-1; D call uncertain. The CDR3 covers 14 residues. Germline values: CDR1 DFQATT, CDR2 SNEGSKA (reference sequence). The chain's CDR3 is CSARPRSSYNEQFF. The CDR3 nucleotides read TGCAGTGCTAGACCGAGAAGCTCCTACAATGAACAGTTCTTC.

The J gene is TRBJ2-5, the V gene TRBV9; D might be TRBD2 (7 bases). This CDR3 contains 14 residues. Per the germline V gene, CDR1 is SGDLS and CDR2 is YYNGEE. V was trimmed by 4 bases and J by 0 bases, leaving 10 bases between them. The CDR3 here is CASSKRDNQETQYF. As DNA, the CDR3 is TGTGCCAGCAGCAAGCGGGACAACCAAGAGACCCAGTACTTC.

This clonotype was observed a handful of times. CDR3 DNA: TGTGCCAGCAGCTTGAGGTTACTAGCGGGAGAACAGCAGTTCTTC. This gives the protein CASSLRLLAGEQQFF. The rearrangement uses TRBV7-2 and TRBJ2-1; TRBD2 matches 11 bases. V shed 3 bases and J 11 bases; nucleotides not matched to a gene: 9. Per the germline V gene, CDR1 is SGHTA and CDR2 is FQGNSA. This CDR3 is built from 15 residues.